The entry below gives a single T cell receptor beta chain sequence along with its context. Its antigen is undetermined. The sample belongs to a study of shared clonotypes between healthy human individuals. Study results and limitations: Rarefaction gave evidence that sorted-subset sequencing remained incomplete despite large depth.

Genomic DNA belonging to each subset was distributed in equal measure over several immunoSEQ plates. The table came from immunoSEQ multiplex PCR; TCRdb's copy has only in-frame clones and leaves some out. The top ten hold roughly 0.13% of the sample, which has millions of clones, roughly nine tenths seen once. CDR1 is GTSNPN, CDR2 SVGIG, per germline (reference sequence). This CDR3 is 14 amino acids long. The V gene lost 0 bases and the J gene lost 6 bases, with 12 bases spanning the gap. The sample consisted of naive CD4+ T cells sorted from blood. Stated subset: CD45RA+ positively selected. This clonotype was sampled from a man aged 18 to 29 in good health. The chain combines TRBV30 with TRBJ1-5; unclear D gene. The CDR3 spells CAWSVGQRRQPQHF. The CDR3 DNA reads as TGTGCCTGGAGTGTAGGTCAACGACGTCAGCCCCAGCATTTT. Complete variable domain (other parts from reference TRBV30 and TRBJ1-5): SQTIHQWPATLVQPVGSPLSLECTVEGTSNPNLYWYRQAAGRGLQLLFYSVGIGQISSEVPQNLSASRPQDRQFILSSKKLLLSDSGFYLCAWSVGQRRQPQHFGDGTRLSIL.